The 30 T cell receptor beta chains presented below share a single source sample, sequenced in a study of identical twins. A single record per CDR3 protein comes from TCRdb applying MiXCR to the 5' RACE reads. The sample lists approximately 700,000 distinct CDR3 sequences; 6% to 6.5% were seen once. The source material was naive T cells sorted from blood. All receptors come from a man between 18 and 29 years old in good health.

The chain is built from TRBV10-3 and TRBJ2-3; D gene uncertain. Trimming pared 5 bases from V and 3 bases from J, leaving 12 bases between. The CDR3 has 14 amino acids. Per germline, CDR1 ENHRY and CDR2 SYGVKD. CDR3 in amino acids: CAISQSWGTDTQYF. The CDR3 nucleotides are TGTGCCATCAGTCAGAGTTGGGGTACAGATACGCAGTATTTT.

This clonotype was recorded a few times. V usage is TRBV11-3 and J usage is TRBJ2-1; 8 bases agree with TRBD2. Germline CDR1 SGHNT, CDR2 YENEEA. J lost 7 bases, V lost 6 bases, and 8 bases had no gene match. The CDR3 sequence is 14 residues long. The CDR3 here is CASRFGGRFNEQFF. The CDR3 DNA reads as TGTGCCAGCAGATTCGGCGGGAGGTTTAATGAGCAGTTCTTC.

This clonotype was counted at least ten times. V is TRBV6-2 or TRBV6-3 and J is TRBJ2-7; 7 bases line up with TRBD1. With V trimmed by 8 bases and J by 5 bases, 12 bases remained unmatched. The CDR3 contains 14 residues. Germline V gene data show CDR1 as MNHEY and CDR2 as SVGEGT. CDR3 residues: CASEIETGRNEQYF. Here the CDR3 DNA reads TGTGCCAGCGAGATCGAGACAGGGCGCAACGAGCAGTACTTC.

This clonotype was counted a few times. V and J are TRBV27 and TRBJ2-5, with a possible D match to TRBD2 (7 bases). Germline-derived CDR1 and CDR2 are MNHEY and SMNVEV (reference sequence). Between the trimmed V and J ends, which lost 6 bases and 5 bases, there was a span of 25 bases. This CDR3 region has 17 residues. CDR3 sequence (DNA): TGTGCCAGCAGAACTAGGGGGGAGGGCCTTGAAAGGGAGACCCAGTACTTC. It encodes CASRTRGEGLERETQYF.

The rearrangement uses TRBV7-9 and TRBJ1-2, with D perhaps TRBD1 (5 bases). There are 16 residues in the CDR3. Trimming cost V 1 base and J 6 bases, with 18 bases left between them. CDR1 and CDR2 (germline): SEHNR, FQNEAQ (reference sequence). CDR3 DNA sequence: TGTGCCAGCAGCTTAGTTGACTTTTCCACGGGGGATGGCTACACCTTC. It codes for CASSLVDFSTGDGYTF.

This clonotype has ten or more counts. The rearrangement links TRBV12-3 or TRBV12-4 to TRBJ1-4, with D perhaps TRBD1 (5 bases). The CDR3 sequence is 14 residues long. V lost 8 bases, J lost 5 bases, and 15 bases lay in between. CDR3 residues: CASLSRGKNEKLFF. The CDR3, as DNA: TGTGCCAGCCTCTCTCGGGGGAAGAATGAAAAACTGTTTTTT.

The genes are TRBV7-8 and TRBJ2-7; 9 bases align to TRBD2. Germline CDR1 and CDR2: SGHVS and FQNEAQ. After removal of 3 bases from V and 4 bases from J, the junction contained 4 bases not matched to a gene. The CDR3 length is 14 residues. The CDR3 loop is CASSLTSGQYEQYV. CDR3 nucleotide sequence: TGTGCCAGCAGCTTGACTAGCGGCCAATACGAGCAGTACGTC.

This clonotype has ten or more counts. CDR3 sequence reads: CASSASARTDTQYF. CDR3 coding DNA: TGTGCCAGCAGTGCTAGCGCGAGAACAGATACGCAGTATTTT. V usage is TRBV25-1 and J usage is TRBJ2-3, with D possibly matching TRBD2 (6 bases). Per germline, CDR1 MGHDK and CDR2 SYGVNS. This CDR3 contains 14 residues. The V end was cut by 4 bases, the J end by 3 bases, with 11 bases between.

This clonotype has at least ten counts. The rearrangement links TRBV20-1 to TRBJ2-5; D gene ambiguous. Germline V CDR1 and CDR2: DFQATT, SNEGSKA (reference sequence). CDR3 length: 12 residues. V lost 3 bases and J 4 bases, leaving 9 bases between the germline ends. DNA of the CDR3: TGCAGTGCTAGCCGAAGAGGAGAGACCCAGTACTTC. Protein product: CSASRRGETQYF.

CDR3 nucleotides: TGCAGCGCGTTGGTGAGCGTGATTACAGATACGCAGTATTTT. This sequence encodes CSALVSVITDTQYF. The chain carries TRBV29-1 and TRBJ2-3; D gene ambiguous. CDR1 SQVTM and CDR2 ANQGSEA come from the germline V gene. V lost 7 bases and J lost 3, with 17 bases in between. The CDR3 spans 14 residues.

This clonotype was detected many times. The CDR3 protein is CASTRDRAPYEQYF. CDR3 coding DNA: TGTGCCAGCACCCGGGACAGGGCCCCCTACGAGCAGTACTTC. V usage is TRBV5-6 and J usage is TRBJ2-7; the match to TRBD1 covers 9 bases. Germline assignment: CDR1 SGHDT and CDR2 YYEEEE. The CDR3 length is 14 residues. The V and J ends lost 6 bases and 2 bases, in that order; junction bases with no gene match: 6.

The CDR3: CASSLIGQGSNTGELFF. CDR3 nucleotides: TGCGCCAGCAGCTTGATTGGGCAGGGGTCGAACACCGGGGAGCTGTTTTTT. This rearrangement joins TRBV5-1 to TRBJ2-2; D is perhaps TRBD1 (6 bases). The germline gives CDR1 SGHRS, CDR2 YFSETQ. The CDR3 spans 17 residues. V was pared by 1 base and J by 0 bases, with 13 bases between.

This clonotype came up many times. The chain employs TRBV25-1 and TRBJ2-1; 14 positions match TRBD2. The CDR3 sequence is 16 residues long. Germline values: CDR1 MGHDK, CDR2 SYGVNS. J was trimmed by 9 bases and V by 6 bases; bases with no gene match: 10. The DNA of the CDR3 is TGTGCCAGCAGCGCTCCGGGACTAGCGGGAGCTAGTGAGCAGTTCTTC. It translates to CASSAPGLAGASEQFF. Combining the CDR3 with reference TRBV25-1 and TRBJ2-1 gives the whole variable domain EADIYQTPRYLVIGTGKKITLECSQTMGHDKMYWYQQDPGMELHLIHYSYGVNSTEKGDLSSESTVSRIRTEHFPLTLESARPSHTSQYLCASSAPGLAGASEQFFGPGTRLTVL.

Ten or more counts support this clonotype. The J gene is TRBJ2-1, the V gene TRBV12-3 or TRBV12-4, with D tentatively TRBD2 (6 bases). V lost 6 bases to trimming and J lost 7 bases, with 16 bases between them. The CDR3 has 14 residues. In nucleotides, the CDR3 is TGTGCCAGCAGGGCCACGGGACTCCCAAATGAGCAGTTCTTC. Encoded protein: CASRATGLPNEQFF.

This clonotype was counted a few times. This sequence joins TRBV18 and TRBJ2-1; the match to TRBD2 covers 11 bases. The CDR3 extends over 17 amino acids. Germline-derived CDR1 and CDR2 are KGHSH and LQKENI. V was clipped by 0 bases and J by 5 bases; unmatched bases: 6. CDR3 DNA: TGTGCCAGCTCACCACCGAAATTAGCGGGAGGGAACAATGAGCAGTTCTTC. Its protein product is CASSPPKLAGGNNEQFF.

The chain recombines TRBV5-5 with TRBJ2-4; TRBD1 is a possible D gene (5 bases). The CDR3 has 16 residues. Trimming left V 5 bases short and J 2 bases short, with 17 bases between. Germline assignment: CDR1 SGHKS and CDR2 YYEKEE (reference sequence). The chain's CDR3 is CASRFYPDNPKNIQYF. In DNA form, the CDR3 reads TGTGCCAGCAGATTTTACCCGGACAACCCCAAAAACATTCAGTACTTC.

This clonotype was observed a few times. V gene TRBV5-1 combines with J gene TRBJ2-5; D gene uncertain. Trimming took off 3 bases at V and 4 bases at J, with 16 bases between the two ends. Germline CDR1 and CDR2: SGHRS and YFSETQ. The CDR3 spans 15 residues. The CDR3 is CASSSSHLLAETQYF. The CDR3 DNA sequence: TGCGCCAGCAGCTCCTCGCACCTACTCGCAGAGACCCAGTACTTC.

This sequence joins TRBV5-1 and TRBJ2-5, with 9 bases lining up with TRBD2. CDR1 is SGHRS, CDR2 YFSETQ, per germline. V was clipped by 3 bases and J by 5 bases; unmatched bases: 5. CDR3 length: 14 amino acids. This CDR3 is CASSWVAGEETQYF. CDR3 coding DNA: TGCGCCAGCAGCTGGGTAGCGGGAGAGGAGACCCAGTACTTC.

Ten or more counts support this clonotype. The chain joins TRBV6-2 or TRBV6-3 to TRBJ2-1, with 10 bases matching TRBD2. V lost 4 bases and J lost 8; bases outside the gene matches: 14. The germline gives CDR1 MNHEY, CDR2 SVGEGT. The CDR3 has 17 amino acids. CDR3 sequence reads: CASSSRARAGGRDEQFF. The CDR3 DNA sequence: TGTGCCAGCAGTTCCAGGGCGCGAGCGGGAGGGAGGGATGAGCAGTTCTTC.

This clonotype was counted ten times or more. V usage is TRBV12-3 or TRBV12-4 and J usage is TRBJ2-3, with TRBD2 matching over 7 bases. Germline trimming cut 0 bases from V and 14 bases from J; bases unmatched to any gene: 8. This CDR3 spans 13 amino acids. CDR3 DNA: TGTGCCAGCAGTTTAGCGCTGAGACTAGCTCTGTATTTT. Residues: CASSLALRLALYF.

This CDR3 reads CASSLRTDPPDTQYF. The CDR3 nucleotides are TGCGCCAGCAGCCTTAGGACGGACCCTCCGGATACGCAGTATTTT. This chain connects TRBV5-1 to TRBJ2-3; D uncertain. The CDR3 runs 15 residues. The germline gives CDR1 SGHRS, CDR2 YFSETQ. V lost 4 bases to trimming and J lost 6 bases, with 18 bases between them.

This clonotype was recorded many times. The chain couples TRBV28 to TRBJ1-1; unclear D gene. The CDR3 has 12 residues. The germline V and J ends were trimmed by 6 bases and 5 bases, with 10 bases remaining between them. The V gene's germline CDR1 is MDHEN and CDR2 SYDVKM. CDR3 sequence reads: CASREVLTEAFF. CDR3 nucleotide sequence: TGTGCCAGCAGGGAGGTTTTGACTGAAGCTTTCTTT.

This clonotype showed up many times. The J gene is TRBJ2-3, the V gene TRBV6-5; 8 nucleotides agree with TRBD1. V dropped 0 bases and J dropped 5; count of bases not matched to a gene: 10. CDR3 length: 17 residues. Germline CDR1 reads MNHEY; CDR2 reads SVGAGI. The CDR3 bases are TGTGCCAGCAGTTACTCGGAGGCCAGGGGGCAGAGAGATACGCAGTATTTT. It is translated as CASSYSEARGQRDTQYF.

The rearrangement joins TRBV20-1 to TRBJ2-1, with D possibly matching TRBD2 (6 bases). V lost 7 bases to trimming and J lost 5 bases, with 18 bases between them. Germline CDR1 is DFQATT and CDR2 is SNEGSKA (reference sequence). This CDR3 region has 14 residues. The CDR3 DNA is TGCAGTGGGCTTGGGGGGAACGCAAACAATGAGCAGTTCTTC. It codes for CSGLGGNANNEQFF.

This clonotype has a count of ten or more. The chain has TRBV7-2 and TRBJ2-1, with D maybe TRBD2 (5 bases). The CDR3 spans 14 residues. The V gene's germline CDR1 is SGHTA and CDR2 FQGNSA. V dropped 1 base and J dropped 7 bases, with 11 bases sitting between them. CDR3 sequence: CASSLGERENEQFF. The CDR3 DNA reads as TGTGCCAGCAGCTTAGGGGAAAGGGAGAATGAGCAGTTCTTC.

V usage is TRBV5-1 and J usage is TRBJ1-3; no clear D. The CDR3 is made up of 15 amino acids. Trimming took off 4 bases at V and 0 bases at J, with 11 bases between the two ends. Germline CDR1 SGHRS, CDR2 YFSETQ. CDR3 nucleotide sequence: TGCGCCAGCAGCCCCGCCGGCTTCTCTGGAAACACCATATATTTT. Protein sequence: CASSPAGFSGNTIYF.

In this sample, this clonotype turned up many times. The chain couples TRBV29-1 to TRBJ2-1; D gene unclear. The CDR3 extends over 14 amino acids. Per germline, CDR1 SQVTM and CDR2 ANQGSEA. Trimming removed 3 bases at V and 0 bases at J, with 9 bases between. The CDR3 spells CSVDVGSSYNEQFF. The CDR3 bases are TGCAGCGTTGATGTGGGCAGCTCCTACAATGAGCAGTTCTTC.

The chain is built from TRBV29-1 and TRBJ1-1, with D perhaps matching TRBD1 (6 bases). Between the trimmed V and J ends, which lost 5 bases and 6 bases, there was a span of 13 bases. CDR1 SQVTM and CDR2 ANQGSEA come from the germline V gene. The CDR3 sequence is 12 residues long. CDR3: CSVKGGLPEAFF. CDR3 nucleotides: TGCAGCGTTAAGGGGGGACTCCCTGAAGCTTTCTTT. The full variable domain, in which reference TRBV29-1 and TRBJ1-1 provide the parts outside the CDR3, is SAVISQKPSRDICQRGTSLTIQCQVDSQVTMMFWYRQQPGQSLTLIATANQGSEATYESGFVIDKFPISRPNLTFSTLTVSNMSPEDSSIYLCSVKGGLPEAFFGQGTRLTVV.

This clonotype was seen repeatedly, ten times or more. V gene TRBV10-3 combines with J gene TRBJ2-7; D is unresolved. This CDR3 spans 13 amino acids. The V gene lost 8 bases and the J gene lost 2 bases, with 13 bases spanning the gap. Germline lookup yields CDR1 ENHRY and CDR2 SYGVKD. The CDR3 region is CAICPEPAYEQYF. CDR3 DNA: TGTGCCATCTGCCCGGAGCCAGCCTACGAGCAGTACTTC.

The table lists this clonotype with many counts. The chain employs TRBV6-5 and TRBJ2-7; D gene unclear. Germline V gene lookup returns CDR1 MNHEY and CDR2 SVGAGI. The CDR3 covers 13 residues. V gave up 2 bases and J gave up 3 bases, with 8 bases separating them. CDR3 DNA: TGTGCCAGCAGTTACCGGGCTTACTACGAGCAGTACTTC. It translates to CASSYRAYYEQYF.